Listed here are 30 T cell receptor beta chains from one sample, sequenced in a study of T cells in Graves' hyperthyroidism and ophthalmopathy. TCR beta CDR3 regions were amplified from RNA. RT-PCR in the first round (using the HTBI primer set) targeted the TCR CDR3. TCRdb re-derived calls from the multiplex PCR reads in MiXCR, one entry per CDR3 protein. The data contain hundreds of thousands of distinct CDR3 sequences, approximately 15% of them singletons. Material: blood. The receptors derive from a woman younger than 45 with Graves' hyperthyroidism.

Concerning this clonotype itself: It may be a read error: a sequence one base away is much more abundant. The chain has TRBV11-2 and TRBJ1-2; tentative D call: TRBD1 (5 bases). There are 14 residues in the CDR3. CDR1 SGHAT and CDR2 FQNNGV come from the germline V gene. CDR3 residues: CASSLSRVNYSYTF. The CDR3 bases are TGTGCCAGCAGCTTAAGCAGGGTTAACTATAGCTACACCTTC.

This clonotype has only a few counts. The gene calls are TRBV24-1 and TRBJ1-1; perhaps TRBD1 as D (5 bases). Germline CDR1 is KGHDR and CDR2 is SFDVKD. CDR3 size: 13 residues. The V end lost 6 bases, the J end lost 1 base, and 8 bases lay between the germline ends. In DNA, the CDR3 is TGTGCCACCAGTCCGGGGGGGAACACTGAAGCTTTCTTT. Encoded protein: CATSPGGNTEAFF.

The gene calls are TRBV4-2 and TRBJ1-2, with 7 bases identical to TRBD1. The germline CDR1 and CDR2 sequences are LGHNA and YNFKEQ. This CDR3 comprises 17 residues. Trimming took 6 bases from V and 4 from J; bases not matched to a gene: 17. CDR3 nucleotide sequence: TGTGCCAGCAGGTACCGGGACAGCCCTCCCAATAGCTATGGCTACACCTTC. The encoded protein is CASRYRDSPPNSYGYTF.

The gene calls are TRBV20-1 and TRBJ2-3, with D maybe TRBD1 (5 bases). Germline V gives CDR1 DFQATT, CDR2 SNEGSKA (reference sequence). The V and J ends lost 4 bases and 4 bases respectively, with 15 bases between them. The CDR3 contains 14 residues. In DNA form, the CDR3 reads TGCAGTGCTATCAGGGTACCAAACGCAGATACGCAGTATTTT. Residues: CSAIRVPNADTQYF.

This clonotype was observed at least ten times. V and J are TRBV20-1 and TRBJ1-6; D call uncertain. Germline V gene data show CDR1 as DFQATT and CDR2 as SNEGSKA (reference sequence). The CDR3 extends over 14 amino acids. The V and J ends lost 6 bases and 6 bases respectively, with 15 bases between them. The CDR3 DNA sequence: TGCAGTGCCGAGACCGGTTACTTTAATTCACCCCTCCACTTT. Translating gives CSAETGYFNSPLHF.

The J gene is TRBJ2-5, the V gene TRBV7-9; the match to TRBD2 covers 10 bases. The germline CDR1 and CDR2 sequences are SEHNR and FQNEAQ (reference sequence). The junction had 9 bases not matched to a gene; V was cut back by 5 bases and J by 3 bases. The CDR3 totals 16 residues. The CDR3 is CASSRTRLAGKETQYF. CDR3 DNA sequence: TGTGCCAGCAGCCGAACAAGACTAGCGGGTAAAGAGACCCAGTACTTC.

This clonotype was recorded many times. The chain employs TRBV10-3 and TRBJ2-5; D unresolved. V was trimmed by 9 bases and J by 1 base, leaving 6 bases between them. From germline, CDR1 is ENHRY and CDR2 SYGVKD. This CDR3 contains 11 residues. The CDR3 DNA reads as TGTGCCATAGGTCCCCAAGAGACCCAGTACTTC. Protein product: CAIGPQETQYF.

This clonotype was recorded at least ten times. The chain employs TRBV9 and TRBJ2-5; D tentatively fits TRBD1 or TRBD2 (5 bases each). This CDR3 spans 15 amino acids. V shed 3 bases and J shed 1 base, with 13 bases lying between them. Germline CDR1 is SGDLS and CDR2 is YYNGEE. CDR3 amino acids: CASSANSGAQETQYF. The CDR3 DNA reads TGTGCCAGCAGCGCCAACTCCGGGGCCCAAGAGACCCAGTACTTC.

A few counts support this clonotype. The CDR3, as DNA: TGTGCCACCAGTGCAGGGACAGCAACTAATGAAAAACTGTTTTTT. Its translation: CATSAGTATNEKLFF. The chain recombines TRBV24-1 with TRBJ1-4; 7 nucleotides agree with TRBD1. This CDR3 is 15 amino acids long. Looked up from germline, CDR1 is KGHDR and CDR2 is SFDVKD. The J segment lost 0 bases and the V segment lost 5 bases, leaving 2 bases of the junction unmatched.

This clonotype was detected many times. The gene calls are TRBV15 and TRBJ2-5; D call uncertain. The CDR3 has 16 residues. Trimming shortened V by 1 base and J by 1 base, and 13 bases separated the two germline ends. Germline lookup yields CDR1 LNHNV and CDR2 YYDKDF (reference sequence). The DNA of the CDR3 is TGTGCCACCAGCAGAGTCGTTGTAACCCTCCAAGAGACCCAGTACTTC. Its protein product is CATSRVVVTLQETQYF. Full variable domain (missing parts from reference TRBV15 and TRBJ2-5): DAMVIQNPRYQVTQFGKPVTLSCSQTLNHNVMYWYQQKSSQAPKLLFHYYDKDFNNEADTPDNFQSRRPNTSFCFLDIRSPGLGDTAMYLCATSRVVVTLQETQYFGPGTRLLVL.

This clonotype was detected ten times or more. The chain has TRBV12-3 or TRBV12-4 and TRBJ2-7, with D perhaps TRBD2 (5 bases). This CDR3 has 14 residues. Between the trimmed V and J ends, which lost 3 bases and 3 bases, there was a span of 12 bases. CDR3 amino acids: CASSFRRERYEQYF. Here the CDR3 DNA reads TGTGCCAGCAGTTTTAGACGGGAACGCTACGAGCAGTACTTC.

This sequence joins TRBV19 and TRBJ2-2; no clear D gene. Germline V CDR1 and CDR2: LNHDA, SQIVND (reference sequence). The ends were cut back, 3 bases at V and 6 bases at J, with 20 bases in the middle. The CDR3 covers 17 residues. CDR3 sequence reads: CASSILAGSILAGELFF. CDR3 sequence (DNA): TGTGCCAGTAGTATTCTTGCCGGGTCGATTCTGGCCGGGGAGCTGTTTTTT.

This clonotype has a count of ten or more. V usage is TRBV2 and J usage is TRBJ2-7, with 9 bases lining up with TRBD2. The CDR3 has 15 residues. With 4 bases clipped from V and 1 base from J, the junction kept 5 bases outside the gene matches. From germline, CDR1 is SNHLY and CDR2 FYNNEI. The CDR3 reads CASSGISGGSYEQYF. CDR3 DNA: TGTGCCAGCAGTGGGATTAGCGGGGGTTCCTACGAGCAGTACTTC.

This clonotype was recorded many times. The chain links TRBV7-8 to TRBJ1-5; 9 bases line up with TRBD1. This CDR3 has 18 residues. Trimming cost V 2 bases and J 7 bases; bases outside gene matches: 15. Germline values: CDR1 SGHVS, CDR2 FQNEAQ. The CDR3 here is CASSLRTGVSGQSQPQHF. As DNA, the CDR3 is TGTGCCAGCAGCTTAAGGACAGGGGTTTCCGGCCAGAGCCAGCCCCAGCATTTT. Using reference TRBV7-8 and TRBJ1-5 for the parts outside the CDR3, the full variable domain is GAGVSQSPRYKVAKRGQDVALRCDPISGHVSLFWYQQALGQGPEFLTYFQNEAQLDKSGLPSDRFFAERPEGSVSTLKIQRTQQEDSAVYLCASSLRTGVSGQSQPQHFGDGTRLSIL.

This clonotype showed up many times. The rearrangement joins TRBV3-1 to TRBJ1-4; D gene unclear. Trimming stripped 1 base from V and 2 bases from J, with 8 bases between. The CDR3 loop spans 15 amino acids. Germline V lookup: CDR1 LGHDT, CDR2 YNNKEL (reference sequence). The CDR3 sequence is CASSQGGNTNEKLFF. For the CDR3, the DNA is TGTGCCAGCAGCCAAGGTGGAAATACTAATGAAAAACTGTTTTTT.

This clonotype has a count of ten or more. V is TRBV20-1 and J is TRBJ2-3; D is undetermined. V lost 3 bases and J lost 1, with 14 bases in between. CDR3 length: 15 amino acids. Germline V gene sequence: CDR1 DFQATT, CDR2 SNEGSKA (reference sequence). The CDR3 coding sequence is TGCAGTGCTAGCAATTCCGCTGGACGCACAGATACGCAGTATTTT. This encodes CSASNSAGRTDTQYF.

The J gene is TRBJ2-7, the V gene TRBV6-1, with 9 bases fitting TRBD1. Per the germline V gene, CDR1 is MNHNS and CDR2 is SASEGT. V was pared by 8 bases and J by 4 bases, with 12 bases of the junction left unmatched. There are 15 residues in the CDR3. The DNA of the CDR3 is TGTGCCAGCTGGGGGACCCGGGACAGGGTTTACGAGCAGTACTTC. This sequence encodes CASWGTRDRVYEQYF.

This clonotype showed up many times. In nucleotides, the CDR3 is TGCAGTGCTAGTGGGCCCGGGGGCGGGTACGAGCAGTACTTC. Translation gives CSASGPGGGYEQYF. The chain has TRBV20-1 and TRBJ2-7; D is possibly TRBD1 or TRBD2 (6 bases each). Germline V lookup: CDR1 DFQATT, CDR2 SNEGSKA (reference sequence). The CDR3 is 14 amino acids. V was pared by 3 bases and J by 4 bases, with 16 bases between.

The table lists this clonotype with many counts. This chain links TRBV2 with TRBJ1-1, with TRBD1 matching 8 bases. Trimming took 3 bases from V and 4 from J; bases not matched to a gene: 4. This CDR3 is built from 14 residues. Germline values: CDR1 SNHLY, CDR2 FYNNEI. The CDR3 DNA reads TGTGCCAGCAGTGATGGAGACAGGGGCACTGAAGCTTTCTTT. Amino acid sequence: CASSDGDRGTEAFF.

This clonotype was found many times. The gene calls are TRBV11-2 and TRBJ2-3; D remains ambiguous. The CDR3 extends over 12 amino acids. Germline V gives CDR1 SGHAT, CDR2 FQNNGV. The ends were cut back, 5 bases at V and 4 bases at J, with 7 bases in the middle. The CDR3 DNA is TGTGCCAGCAGCCATGCGGCAGATACGCAGTATTTT. This codes for CASSHAADTQYF.

This clonotype was found many times. The rearrangement links TRBV7-9 to TRBJ2-1; TRBD2 aligns across 13 bases. J was trimmed by 8 bases and V by 3 bases; bases with no gene match: 4. CDR1 is SEHNR, CDR2 FQNEAQ, per germline (reference sequence). The CDR3 runs 15 residues. CDR3 DNA sequence: TGTGCCAGCAGCTTCGGACTAGCGGGAGCAGATGAGCAGTTCTTC. As protein: CASSFGLAGADEQFF.

The CDR3 sequence: CASSYLAKGSPSGANVLTF. The CDR3 DNA follows: TGTGCCAGCAGTTATTTGGCGAAGGGGTCTCCCTCTGGGGCCAACGTCCTGACTTTC. The chain uses TRBV6-2 or TRBV6-3 and TRBJ2-6; tentatively, D is TRBD1 (5 bases). Deletions cut 3 bases from V and 0 bases from J, with 18 bases between. Germline V gene sequence: CDR1 MNHEY, CDR2 SVGEGT. The CDR3 sequence is 19 residues long.

This clonotype occurred many times. The V gene is TRBV12-3 or TRBV12-4, the J gene TRBJ2-3, with D uncertain. The V and J ends lost 7 bases and 2 bases respectively, with 13 bases between them. This CDR3 is 14 amino acids long. CDR3 region: CASTVAFPTDTQYF. In DNA form, the CDR3 reads TGTGCCAGCACCGTAGCCTTCCCCACAGATACGCAGTATTTT.

This clonotype was found many times. V is TRBV7-6 and J is TRBJ2-7; D is possibly TRBD2 (5 bases). The length of the CDR3 is 13 residues. Germline V gene lookup returns CDR1 SGHVS and CDR2 FNYEAQ. V lost 5 bases to trimming and J lost 6 bases, with 14 bases between them. CDR3 in DNA: TGTGCCAGCAGCGTAAGCGGTTCGTCCGAGCAGTACTTC. Its protein is CASSVSGSSEQYF.

The chain has TRBV20-1 and TRBJ1-3; 9 nucleotides line up with TRBD1. CDR3 length: 17 amino acids. The V segment lost 6 bases and the J segment 3 bases; nucleotides outside the gene matches: 15. Germline CDR1 and CDR2: DFQATT and SNEGSKA (reference sequence). The CDR3 DNA reads TGCAGTGCCAAAGTTGGACAGGGGCCTCTAGGTGGAAACACCATATATTTT. Translated, it gives CSAKVGQGPLGGNTIYF.

The V call is TRBV5-6, the J call TRBJ2-6, with TRBD2 identical over 8 bases. The CDR3 is 20 residues long. J lost 1 base, V lost 2 bases, and 14 bases had no gene match. CDR1 and CDR2 (germline): SGHDT, YYEEEE. CDR3: CASSLQLGRGGRSGANVLTF. CDR3 coding DNA: TGTGCCAGCAGCTTACAATTGGGGAGGGGCGGGAGGTCTGGGGCCAACGTCCTGACTTTC.

The sample holds many counts of this clonotype. The chain recombines TRBV28 with TRBJ2-3; a weak D match, TRBD1 (5 bases). CDR3 length: 14 amino acids. Germline-derived CDR1 and CDR2 are MDHEN and SYDVKM. Deletions cut 2 bases from V and 6 bases from J, with 12 bases between. The chain's CDR3 is CASSLRAGPDTQYF. DNA for the CDR3: TGTGCCAGCAGTTTAAGAGCAGGGCCCGATACGCAGTATTTT.

This clonotype was counted many times. V is TRBV11-2 and J is TRBJ2-1, with 11 nucleotides matching TRBD2. Germline trimming cut 4 bases from V and 7 bases from J; bases unmatched to any gene: 6. Germline lookup yields CDR1 SGHAT and CDR2 FQNNGV. This CDR3 region has 15 residues. This CDR3 is CASSSVAGGPNEQFF. In nucleotides, the CDR3 is TGTGCCAGCAGCTCCGTAGCGGGAGGGCCTAATGAGCAGTTCTTC. The full variable domain, with the rest looked up from reference TRBV11-2 and TRBJ2-1, is EAGVAQSPRYKIIEKRQSVAFWCNPISGHATLYWYQQILGQGPKLLIQFQNNGVVDDSQLPKDRFSAERLKGVDSTLKIQPAKLEDSAVYLCASSSVAGGPNEQFFGPGTRLTVL.

In its sample, this clonotype was seen many times. This chain links TRBV12-3 or TRBV12-4 with TRBJ1-1; D call uncertain. This CDR3 spans 14 amino acids. V lost 7 bases and J lost 1, with 13 bases in between. Written as DNA, the CDR3 is TGTGCCAGCATGGCCGGCGCGGGGAACACTGAAGCTTTCTTT. Protein sequence: CASMAGAGNTEAFF.

This chain connects TRBV24-1 to TRBJ2-1; D uncertain. V lost 0 bases, J lost 10 bases, and 3 bases lay in between. Germline-derived CDR1 and CDR2 are KGHDR and SFDVKD. The CDR3 runs 11 residues. CDR3 loop: CATSDLTEQFF. DNA of the CDR3: TGTGCCACCAGTGATTTGACAGAGCAGTTCTTC.